The present TCR beta chain was sequenced within a study of CD8 T cells in ankylosing spondylitis (dated by TCRdb to the late 2010s). At the level of the whole study: The study profiled T cell receptor beta repertoires in healthy donors and ankylosing spondylitis patients to find disease-linked TCR variants. The full study cohort comprised about 24 ankylosing spondylitis patients and 110 or so healthy donors. Peripheral blood samples were taken, and synovial fluid was additionally collected from ankylosing spondylitis patients.

TCRdb shows the sequencer as Illumina HiSeq 2500. Quantitative 5'-RACE with molecular barcodes was used to prepare TCR beta libraries. Concerning the study's data processing: Disease-linked TCR variants were identified with a new computational method built on a probabilistic model of VDJ rearrangement. TCRdb reanalyzed the raw reads on its own, using fastp at Q25 for trimming and MiXCR for clone calling, and kept in-frame beta chains. One record per CDR3 amino acid sequence lists the most common genes and DNA. Clone size and V and J calls follow TCRdb, not the original study. The sample has 200,000 to 300,000 distinct CDR3 sequences on record, 10% of them singletons. The leading ten clones occupy about 2.8% of the sample. Study-level results and caveats: A TCR beta motif of about eight highly homologous amino acid variants appeared characteristic of blood from ankylosing spondylitis patients. Some motif variants were previously reported in synovial fluid and blood of reactive arthritis patients, suggesting common disease-initiation mechanisms. In peripheral blood, the disease-linked clones were found at relatively low frequencies and had a CD8+ phenotype. Significant enrichment of the disease-linked clones was reported in matched synovial fluid samples from ankylosing spondylitis patients.

Including cysteine and phenylalanine, the CDR3 has 14 amino acids. Only the CDR3 DNA stays, 42 bases, in frame from base 1. CDR1 and CDR2 (SGHTA, FQGNSA) derive from the germline V gene. At the junction V is shortened by 5 bases and J by 1 base, with 10 bases in between. This clonotype showed up just a few times. Its antigen remains undetermined. Base quality data are lacking; no much larger clone is found one base away. The TCR originated in a male donor with ankylosing spondylitis or in good health (not recorded which). Material for sequencing was blood, either unsorted or a sorted T cell fraction (not recorded which). This chain joins TRBV7-2 to TRBJ2-3, with no D gene named confidently. The DNA reads TGTGCCAGCAGCCCCTCCGTTGGCACAGATACGCAGTATTTT. Its coded protein is CASSPSVGTDTQYF.